A single sample is the source of the 9 T cell receptor beta chains below, sequenced in a study of beta chain features in type 1 diabetes. The isolated RNA, all of it, was reverse transcribed, so expressed TCRB transcripts were what got sequenced. Repertoires were generated with immunoSEQ multiplex PCR, while TCRdb's copy carries only in-frame clones and drops some. The data contain about half a million clones, about 32% of them singletons. The sequenced sample consisted of naive CD4+ T cells from blood. The receptor source for this set is a man between 18 and 29 years old in good health.

The chain recombines TRBV12-5 with TRBJ2-7, with D maybe TRBD1 (9 bases). The CDR3 loop spans 14 amino acids. Trimming took 7 bases from V and 5 from J, leaving 18 bases between them. From germline, CDR1 is LGHNT and CDR2 FRNRAP. CDR3 amino acids: CASARGGQGNEQYF. DNA of the CDR3: TGTGCTAGTGCCCGGGGGGGACAGGGAAACGAGCAGTACTTC. Variable domain in full (rest from reference TRBV12-5 and TRBJ2-7): DARVTQTPRHKVTEMGQEVTMRCQPILGHNTVFWYRQTMMQGLELLAYFRNRAPLDDSGMPKDRFSAEMPDATLATLKIQPSEPRDSAVYFCASARGGQGNEQYFGPGTRLTVT.

The chain combines TRBV5-6 with TRBJ1-2; 10 bases align to TRBD1. The CDR3 sequence is 16 residues long. The germline V gene encodes CDR1 SGHDT and CDR2 YYEEEE. With 1 base clipped from V and 7 bases from J, the junction kept 10 bases outside the gene matches. The CDR3 here is CASSLYVRQGALGYTF. The CDR3 nucleotides are TGTGCCAGCAGCTTGTATGTGAGACAGGGGGCGCTTGGCTACACCTTC.

This chain links TRBV4-1 with TRBJ1-5, with D perhaps matching TRBD1 (6 bases). The germline V gene encodes CDR1 MGHRA and CDR2 YSYEKL. The germline V and J ends were trimmed by 2 bases and 7 bases, with 9 bases remaining between them. The CDR3 is 13 amino acids. In nucleotides, the CDR3 is TGCGCCAGCAGCCAACCTGACAGGCAGCCCCAGCATTTT. The encoded protein is CASSQPDRQPQHF.

This clone was seen a handful of times. This chain connects TRBV5-4 to TRBJ2-7, with TRBD1 as a possible D gene (6 bases). Germline assignment: CDR1 SGHNT and CDR2 YYREEE (reference sequence). The CDR3 is made up of 13 amino acids. Trimming left V 3 bases short and J 2 bases short, with 9 bases between. The CDR3 region has the DNA TGTGCCAGCAGCTACGGGACAACCTACGAGCAGTACTTC. Amino acid sequence: CASSYGTTYEQYF. The variable domain in full, completed from reference TRBV5-4 and TRBJ2-7, reads ETGVTQSPTHLIKTRGQQVTLRCSSQSGHNTVSWYQQALGQGPQFIFQYYREEENGRGNFPPRFSGLQFPNYSSELNVNALELDDSALYLCASSYGTTYEQYFGPGTRLTVT.

This clone was detected a few times. The V gene is TRBV2, the J gene TRBJ2-4; no firm D call. This CDR3 has 14 amino acids. Germline CDR1 reads SNHLY; CDR2 reads FYNNEI. Between the trimmed V and J ends, which lost 3 bases and 3 bases, there was a span of 9 bases. The CDR3 protein is CASSDTQLKNIQYF. CDR3 DNA sequence: TGTGCCAGCAGTGACACACAACTCAAAAACATTCAGTACTTC. Full variable domain (outside the CDR3, taken from reference TRBV2 and TRBJ2-4): EPEVTQTPSHQVTQMGQEVILRCVPISNHLYFYWYRQILGQKVEFLVSFYNNEISEKSEIFDDQFSVERPDGSNFTLKIRSTKLEDSAMYFCASSDTQLKNIQYFGAGTRLSVL.

The chain joins TRBV9 to TRBJ2-4; 9 bases are a match to TRBD2. Looked up from germline, CDR1 is SGDLS and CDR2 is YYNGEE. The CDR3 is 14 amino acids. V was pared by 4 bases and J by 9 bases, with 8 bases of the junction left unmatched. CDR3 residues: CASSSSGLASIQYF. The DNA for the CDR3 is TGTGCCAGCAGCTCATCGGGACTAGCAAGCATTCAGTACTTC.

This clone was detected once. This chain uses TRBV6-5 with TRBJ1-2, with 8 nucleotides matching TRBD1. CDR3 length: 14 residues. After removal of 6 bases from V and 4 bases from J, the junction contained 7 bases not matched to a gene. Germline CDR1 is MNHEY and CDR2 is SVGAGI. The DNA for the CDR3 is TGTGCCAGCAGCCGTCGACAGGGGACCTATGGCTACACCTTC. Translated, it gives CASSRRQGTYGYTF.

This clone came up a few times. The chain has TRBV2 and TRBJ2-3, with D possibly matching TRBD1 (5 bases). This CDR3 has 14 amino acids. The germline gives CDR1 SNHLY, CDR2 FYNNEI. With 6 bases removed from V and 1 base from J, the gap between germline ends came to 11 bases. CDR3 bases: TGTGCCAGCAGGGTTCAGGGCGGCACAGATACGCAGTATTTT. This translates into CASRVQGGTDTQYF.

CDR3 nucleotides: TGTGCCAGCAGCATCACAGGGGGCGGCACAGATACGCAGTATTTT. This translates into CASSITGGGTDTQYF. This chain links TRBV7-9 with TRBJ2-3, with TRBD1 matching over 9 bases. With 5 bases clipped from V and 1 base from J, the junction kept 4 bases outside the gene matches. CDR3 size: 15 residues. Germline CDR1 is SEHNR and CDR2 is FQNEAQ (reference sequence). Together with reference TRBV7-9 and TRBJ2-3, the CDR3 gives the full variable domain: DTGVSQNPRHKITKRGQNVTFRCDPISEHNRLYWYRQTLGQGPEFLTYFQNEAQLEKSRLLSDRFSAERPKGSFSTLEIQRTEQGDSAMYLCASSITGGGTDTQYFGPGTRLTVL.